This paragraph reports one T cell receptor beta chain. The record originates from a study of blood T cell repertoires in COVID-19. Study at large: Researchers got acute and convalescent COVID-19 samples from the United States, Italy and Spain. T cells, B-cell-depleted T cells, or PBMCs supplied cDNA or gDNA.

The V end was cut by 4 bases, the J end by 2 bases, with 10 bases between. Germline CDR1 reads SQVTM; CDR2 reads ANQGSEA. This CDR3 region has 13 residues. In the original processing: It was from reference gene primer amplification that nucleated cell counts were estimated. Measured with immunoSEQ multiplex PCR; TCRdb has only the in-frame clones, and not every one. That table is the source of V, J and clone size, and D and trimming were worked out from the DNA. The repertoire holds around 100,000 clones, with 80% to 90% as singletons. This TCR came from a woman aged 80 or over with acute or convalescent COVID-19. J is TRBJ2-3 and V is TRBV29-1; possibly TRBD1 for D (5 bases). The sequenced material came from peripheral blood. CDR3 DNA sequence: TGCAGCGTTGGACAGCGCCACACAGATACGCAGTATTTT. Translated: CSVGQRHTDTQYF.